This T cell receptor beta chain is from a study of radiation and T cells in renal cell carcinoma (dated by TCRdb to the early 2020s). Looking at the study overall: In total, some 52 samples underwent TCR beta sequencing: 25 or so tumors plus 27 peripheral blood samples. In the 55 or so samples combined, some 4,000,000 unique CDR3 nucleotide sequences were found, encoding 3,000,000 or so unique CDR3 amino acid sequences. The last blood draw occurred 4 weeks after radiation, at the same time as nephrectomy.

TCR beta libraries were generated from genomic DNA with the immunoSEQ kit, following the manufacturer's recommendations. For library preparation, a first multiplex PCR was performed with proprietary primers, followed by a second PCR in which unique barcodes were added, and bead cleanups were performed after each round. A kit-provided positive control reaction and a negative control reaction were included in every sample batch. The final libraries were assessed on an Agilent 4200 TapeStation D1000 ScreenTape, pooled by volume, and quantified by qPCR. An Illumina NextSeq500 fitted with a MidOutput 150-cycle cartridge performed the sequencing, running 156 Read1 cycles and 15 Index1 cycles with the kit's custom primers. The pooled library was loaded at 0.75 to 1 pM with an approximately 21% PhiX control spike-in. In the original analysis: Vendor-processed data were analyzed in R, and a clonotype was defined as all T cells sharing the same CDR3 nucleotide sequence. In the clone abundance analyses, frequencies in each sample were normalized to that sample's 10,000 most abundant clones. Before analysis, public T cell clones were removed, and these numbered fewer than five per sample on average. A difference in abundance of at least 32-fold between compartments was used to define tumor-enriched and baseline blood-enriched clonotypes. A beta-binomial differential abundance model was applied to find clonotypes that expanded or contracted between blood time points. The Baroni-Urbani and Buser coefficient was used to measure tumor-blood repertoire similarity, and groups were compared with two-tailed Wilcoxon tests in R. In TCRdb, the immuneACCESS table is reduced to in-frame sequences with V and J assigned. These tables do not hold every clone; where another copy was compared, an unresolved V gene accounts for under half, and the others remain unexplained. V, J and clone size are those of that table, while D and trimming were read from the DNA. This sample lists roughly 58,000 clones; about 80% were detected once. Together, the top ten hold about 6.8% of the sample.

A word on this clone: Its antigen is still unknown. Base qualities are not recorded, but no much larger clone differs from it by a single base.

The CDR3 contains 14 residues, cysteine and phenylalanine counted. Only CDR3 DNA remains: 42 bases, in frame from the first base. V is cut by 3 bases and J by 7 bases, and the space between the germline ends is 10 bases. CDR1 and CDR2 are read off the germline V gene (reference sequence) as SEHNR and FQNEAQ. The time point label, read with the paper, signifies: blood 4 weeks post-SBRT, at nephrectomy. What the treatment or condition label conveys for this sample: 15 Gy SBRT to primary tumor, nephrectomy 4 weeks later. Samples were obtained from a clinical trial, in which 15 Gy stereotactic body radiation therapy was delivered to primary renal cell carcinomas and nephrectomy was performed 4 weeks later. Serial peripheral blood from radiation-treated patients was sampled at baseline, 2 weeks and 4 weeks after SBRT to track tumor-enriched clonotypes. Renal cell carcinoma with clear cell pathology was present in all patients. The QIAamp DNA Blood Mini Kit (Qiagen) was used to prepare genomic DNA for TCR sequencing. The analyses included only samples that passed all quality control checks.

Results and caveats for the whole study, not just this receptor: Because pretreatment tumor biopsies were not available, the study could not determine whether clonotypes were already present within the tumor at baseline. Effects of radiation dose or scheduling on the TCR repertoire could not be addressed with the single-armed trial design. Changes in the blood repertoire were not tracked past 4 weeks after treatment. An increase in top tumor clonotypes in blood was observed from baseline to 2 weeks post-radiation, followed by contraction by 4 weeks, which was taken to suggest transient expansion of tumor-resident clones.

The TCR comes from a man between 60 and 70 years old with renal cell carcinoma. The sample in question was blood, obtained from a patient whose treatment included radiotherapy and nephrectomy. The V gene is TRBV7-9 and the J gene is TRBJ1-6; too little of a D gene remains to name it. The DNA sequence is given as TGTGCCAGCAGCTTCGGGCCAGCCAATTCACCCCTCCACTTT. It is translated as CASSFGPANSPLHF. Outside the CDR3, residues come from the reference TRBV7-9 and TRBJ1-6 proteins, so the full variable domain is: DTGVSQNPRHKITKRGQNVTFRCDPISEHNRLYWYRQTLGQGPEFLTYFQNEAQLEKSRLLSDRFSAERPKGSFSTLEIQRTEQGDSAMYLCASSFGPANSPLHFGNGTRLTVT.